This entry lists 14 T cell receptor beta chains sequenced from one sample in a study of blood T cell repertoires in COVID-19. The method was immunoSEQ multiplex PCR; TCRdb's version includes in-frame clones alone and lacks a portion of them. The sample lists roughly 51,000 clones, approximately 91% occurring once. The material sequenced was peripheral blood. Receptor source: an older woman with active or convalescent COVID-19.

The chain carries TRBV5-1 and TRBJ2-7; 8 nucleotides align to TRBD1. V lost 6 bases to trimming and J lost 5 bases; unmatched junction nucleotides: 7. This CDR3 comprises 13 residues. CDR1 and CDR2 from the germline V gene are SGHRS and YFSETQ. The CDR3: CASMARGHDEQYF. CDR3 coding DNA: TGCGCCAGCATGGCCAGGGGGCATGACGAGCAGTACTTC.

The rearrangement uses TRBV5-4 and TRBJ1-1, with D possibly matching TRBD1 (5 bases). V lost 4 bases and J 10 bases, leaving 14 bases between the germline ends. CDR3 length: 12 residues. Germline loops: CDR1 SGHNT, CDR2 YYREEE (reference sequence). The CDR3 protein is CASSQPGGVAFF. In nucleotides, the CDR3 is TGTGCCAGCAGCCAACCGGGGGGGGTAGCTTTCTTT. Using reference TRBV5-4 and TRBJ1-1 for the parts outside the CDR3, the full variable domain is ETGVTQSPTHLIKTRGQQVTLRCSSQSGHNTVSWYQQALGQGPQFIFQYYREEENGRGNFPPRFSGLQFPNYSSELNVNALELDDSALYLCASSQPGGVAFFGQGTRLTVV.

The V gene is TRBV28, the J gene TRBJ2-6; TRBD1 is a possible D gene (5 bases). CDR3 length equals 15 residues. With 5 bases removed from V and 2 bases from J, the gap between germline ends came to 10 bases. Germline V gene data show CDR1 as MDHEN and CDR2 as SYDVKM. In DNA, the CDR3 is TGTGCCAGCAGTCCACCAGGGACTGGGGCCAACGTCCTGACTTTC. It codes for CASSPPGTGANVLTF.

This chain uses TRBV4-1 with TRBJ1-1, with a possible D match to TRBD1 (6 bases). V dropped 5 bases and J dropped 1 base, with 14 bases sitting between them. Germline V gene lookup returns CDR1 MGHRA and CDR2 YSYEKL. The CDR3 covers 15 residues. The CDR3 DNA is TGCGCCAGCAGCTACCCGAGGGGGGGGAACACTGAAGCTTTCTTT. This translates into CASSYPRGGNTEAFF.

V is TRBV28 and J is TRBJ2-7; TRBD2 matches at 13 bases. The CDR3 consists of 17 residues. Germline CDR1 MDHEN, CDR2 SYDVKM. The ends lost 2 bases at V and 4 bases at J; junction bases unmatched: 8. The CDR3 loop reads CASSLPGLAGAGYEQYF. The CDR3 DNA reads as TGTGCCAGCAGTTTACCTGGACTAGCGGGAGCAGGGTACGAGCAGTACTTC.

The CDR3 sequence: CASSARDSYNQPQHF. Here the CDR3 DNA reads TGTGCCAGCAGCGCCAGGGACAGCTACAATCAGCCCCAGCATTTT. V gene TRBV9 combines with J gene TRBJ1-5; 7 bases fit TRBD1. The length of the CDR3 is 15 residues. The J segment lost 3 bases and the V segment lost 3 bases, leaving 6 bases of the junction unmatched. Germline V gene data show CDR1 as SGDLS and CDR2 as YYNGEE. Complete variable domain (other parts from reference TRBV9 and TRBJ1-5): DSGVTQTPKHLITATGQRVTLRCSPRSGDLSVYWYQQSLDQGLQFLIQYYNGEERAKGNILERFSAQQFPDLHSELNLSSLELGDSALYFCASSARDSYNQPQHFGDGTRLSIL.

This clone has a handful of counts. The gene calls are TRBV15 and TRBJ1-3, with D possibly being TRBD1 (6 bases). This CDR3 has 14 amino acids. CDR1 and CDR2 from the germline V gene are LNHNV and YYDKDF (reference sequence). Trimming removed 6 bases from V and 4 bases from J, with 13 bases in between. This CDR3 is CATSSRGSGNTIYF. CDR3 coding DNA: TGTGCCACCAGTTCCAGGGGTTCAGGAAACACCATATATTTT.

The CDR3 DNA reads TGTGCCAGCAGTTTAAACGAGGACAGGGGCAATCAGCCCCAGCATTTT. This translates into CASSLNEDRGNQPQHF. The chain carries TRBV28 and TRBJ1-5, with 8 positions matching TRBD1. Germline loops: CDR1 MDHEN, CDR2 SYDVKM. The CDR3 is 16 residues long. Germline trimming cut 2 bases from V and 2 bases from J; bases unmatched to any gene: 5. Drawing the rest from reference TRBV28 and TRBJ1-5, the complete variable domain is DVKVTQSSRYLVKRTGEKVFLECVQDMDHENMFWYRQDPGLGLRLIYFSYDVKMKEKGDIPEGYSVSREKKERFSLILESASTNQTSMYLCASSLNEDRGNQPQHFGDGTRLSIL.

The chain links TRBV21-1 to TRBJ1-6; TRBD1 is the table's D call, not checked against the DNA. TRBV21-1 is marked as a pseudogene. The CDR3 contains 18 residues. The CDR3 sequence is CASSSNQGADTYNSPLHF. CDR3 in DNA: TGTGCCAGCAGCTCCAATCAGGGGGCCGATACCTATAATTCACCCCTCCACTTT.

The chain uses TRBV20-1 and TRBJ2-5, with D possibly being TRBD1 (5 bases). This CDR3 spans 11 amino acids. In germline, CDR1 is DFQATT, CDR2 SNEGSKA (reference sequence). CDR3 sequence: CSKTDQETQYF. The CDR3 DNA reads TGCAGCAAGACAGATCAAGAGACCCAGTACTTC.

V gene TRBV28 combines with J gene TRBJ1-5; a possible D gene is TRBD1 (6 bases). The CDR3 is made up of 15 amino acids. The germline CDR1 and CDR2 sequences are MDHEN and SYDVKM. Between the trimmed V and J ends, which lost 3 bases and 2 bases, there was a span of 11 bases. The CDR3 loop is CASSLIEGGNQPQHF. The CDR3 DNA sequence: TGTGCCAGCAGTTTGATAGAGGGGGGCAATCAGCCCCAGCATTTT. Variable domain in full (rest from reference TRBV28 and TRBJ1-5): DVKVTQSSRYLVKRTGEKVFLECVQDMDHENMFWYRQDPGLGLRLIYFSYDVKMKEKGDIPEGYSVSREKKERFSLILESASTNQTSMYLCASSLIEGGNQPQHFGDGTRLSIL.

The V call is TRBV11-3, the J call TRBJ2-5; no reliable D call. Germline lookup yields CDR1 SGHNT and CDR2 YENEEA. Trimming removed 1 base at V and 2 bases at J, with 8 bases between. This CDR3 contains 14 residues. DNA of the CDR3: TGTGCCAGCAGCTTAGGGCAGTCTCAAGAGACCCAGTACTTC. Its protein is CASSLGQSQETQYF.

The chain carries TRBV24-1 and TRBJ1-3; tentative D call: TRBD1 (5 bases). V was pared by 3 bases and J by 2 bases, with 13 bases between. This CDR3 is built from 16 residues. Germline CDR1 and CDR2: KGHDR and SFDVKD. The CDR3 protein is CATSDPSGKAGNTIYF. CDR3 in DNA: TGTGCCACCAGTGATCCGTCAGGGAAGGCTGGAAACACCATATATTTT.

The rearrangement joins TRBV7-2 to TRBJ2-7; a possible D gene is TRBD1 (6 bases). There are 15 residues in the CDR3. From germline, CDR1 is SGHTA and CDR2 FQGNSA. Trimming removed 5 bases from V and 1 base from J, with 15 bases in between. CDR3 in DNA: TGTGCCAGCAGCCCTACCGGGACACCATCCTACGAGCAGTACTTC. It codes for CASSPTGTPSYEQYF.